This record looks at one TCR beta chain sequence and its context. Sequencing was performed with immunoSEQ multiplex PCR; in TCRdb, only in-frame clones are kept and a portion is missing. The sample shows some 40,000 clones, approximately 90% of them seen only once. This entry is derived from a study of OX40 agonist ivuxolimab in advanced cancers. Germline-derived CDR1 and CDR2 are WSHSY and SAAADI. The CDR3 is made up of 14 amino acids. The V end lost 8 bases, the J end lost 2 bases, and 15 bases lay between the germline ends. Material: CD4+ or CD8+ T cells sorted from blood, obtained in a trial of the OX40 agonist ivuxolimab. This sequence originates from an adult with an advanced solid tumor such as melanoma, head and neck, liver or kidney cancer. The chain has TRBV10-2 and TRBJ1-1, with no clear D. CDR3 amino acids: CASVPGATNTEAFF. The CDR3 DNA reads as TGCGCCAGCGTACCGGGAGCTACTAACACTGAAGCTTTCTTT.